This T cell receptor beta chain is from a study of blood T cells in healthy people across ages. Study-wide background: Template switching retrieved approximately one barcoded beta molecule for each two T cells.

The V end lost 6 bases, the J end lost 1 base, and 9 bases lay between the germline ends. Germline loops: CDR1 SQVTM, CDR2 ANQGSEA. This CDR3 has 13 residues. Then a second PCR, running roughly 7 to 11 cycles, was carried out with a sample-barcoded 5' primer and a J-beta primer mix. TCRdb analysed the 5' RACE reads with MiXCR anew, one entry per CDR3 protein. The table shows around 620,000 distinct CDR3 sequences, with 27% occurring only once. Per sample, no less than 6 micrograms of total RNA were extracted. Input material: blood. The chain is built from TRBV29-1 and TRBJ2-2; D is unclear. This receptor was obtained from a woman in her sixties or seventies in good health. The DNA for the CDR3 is TGCAGCGTCGGTCTGGAGAACACCGGGGAGCTGTTTTTT. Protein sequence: CSVGLENTGELFF.